This is a list of T cell receptor beta chains from one sample in a study of T cells in Graves' hyperthyroidism and ophthalmopathy. TCRdb ran MiXCR on the multiplex PCR reads and lists one entry per CDR3 protein. The table lists approximately 610,000 distinct CDR3 sequences, about 14% of them singletons. Sample: blood. Receptor source: a woman aged 40 to 50 with Graves' ophthalmopathy. The CDR3 runs from the conserved cysteine through the conserved F or W. D genes are given only for firm matches. Clone size, where shown, is once, few, many, or a class for clones that have expanded.

TRBJ1-2	TRBV6-5	few	-	TGTGCCAGCAGTTCCCTCACCGCGGCTTATGGCTACACCTTC	CASSSLTAAYGYTF
TRBJ2-7	TRBV11-2	many	-	TGTGCCAGCAGCACGGGGGCCTCGCTCTACGAGCAGTACTTC	CASSTGASLYEQYF
TRBJ1-2	TRBV6-5	many	TRBD1	TGTGCCAGCAGTTACTCTGGGACAGGGCGTCTCGGTGGCTACACCTTC	CASSYSGTGRLGGYTF
TRBJ1-2	TRBV11-1	once	-	TGTGCCAGCAGCCAGGGAAACGTCTATGGCTACACCTTC	CASSQGNVYGYTF
TRBJ1-1	TRBV6-2/TRBV6-3	-	TRBD1	TGTGCCAGCAGTTACAAGGGGACAGTTCCTTTCTTT	CASSYKGTVPFF
TRBJ1-2	TRBV2	-	TRBD1	TGTGCCAGCGGCAGGACAGGTGTTGGCTACACCTTC	CASGRTGVGYTF
TRBJ2-7	TRBV20-1	many	-	TGCAGTGCTAGACAATACGAGCAGTACTTC	CSARQYEQYF
TRBJ2-5	TRBV28	many	-	-	CASSTSETQYF
TRBJ1-1	TRBV6-4	many	-	TGTGCCAGCAGTAGACTCATGAACACTGAAGCTTTCTTT	CASSRLMNTEAFF
TRBJ2-7	TRBV12-3/TRBV12-4	many	-	TGTGCCAGCAGGACTCCTGGAGCCGAGCAGTACTTC	CASRTPGAEQYF
TRBJ2-5	TRBV28	many	-	TGTGCCAGCACCACTCTTGGGACCCAGTACTTC	CASTTLGTQYF
TRBJ1-2	TRBV18	-	-	TGTGCCAGCTCACCCCCGATTATTGACCCTTATGGCTACACCTTC	CASSPPIIDPYGYTF
TRBJ2-5	TRBV28	-	TRBD1	TGTGCCACGCTGCCCGGGACAGGGGGCGCGGGGGAGACCCAGTACTTC	CATLPGTGGAGETQYF
TRBJ2-2	TRBV5-1	many	-	TGCGCCAGCAGCCCGCTCTCCCCCGGGGAGCTGTTTTTT	CASSPLSPGELFF
TRBJ2-2	TRBV15	-	-	TGTGCCACCAGCAGAGAAGGGAGGAACACCGGGGAGCTGTTTTTT	CATSREGRNTGELFF
TRBJ1-1	TRBV6-2/TRBV6-3	-	-	TGTGCCAGCAGACAGAACCTGATGGACAGTATTCTTGAAGCTTTCTTT	CASRQNLMDSILEAFF
TRBJ2-7	TRBV4-1	-	-	TGCGCCAGCAGCCAAGTGGAGGCCTCCTACGAGCAGTACTTC	CASSQVEASYEQYF
TRBJ2-4	TRBV28	many	-	TGTGCCAGCAGTCGTAGCGGAGCCAAAAACATTCAGTACTTC	CASSRSGAKNIQYF
TRBJ1-1	TRBV4-2	many	-	TGTGCCAGCAGCCAAGTGGGGGCTCTCACTGAAGCTTTCTTT	CASSQVGALTEAFF
TRBJ1-5	TRBV24-1	many	TRBD1	TGTGCCACCAGTGCAACGACAGGGGACAGCAATCAGCCCCAGCATTTT	CATSATTGDSNQPQHF
TRBJ2-5	TRBV12-3/TRBV12-4	-	TRBD2	TGTGCCAGCAATCAAATCGAAGCGGGACAAGAGACCCAGTACTTC	CASNQIEAGQETQYF
TRBJ1-2	TRBV3-1	-	-	TGTGCCAGCAGCCCTGTTGCCGGGACTAATAACTATGGCTACACCTTC	CASSPVAGTNNYGYTF
TRBJ2-2	TRBV12-3/TRBV12-4	many	-	TGTGCCAGCACCCCCAACTCAAGGGGGGAGCTGTTTTTT	CASTPNSRGELFF
TRBJ1-1	TRBV27	many	-	TGTGCCAGCACGACTTCTAGGAACACTGAAGCTTTCTTT	CASTTSRNTEAFF
TRBJ2-7	TRBV28	many	TRBD2	TGTGCCAGCAGTTCTTCCGGGCTTAATCTAGCGGGAGGCTCCTACGAGCAGTACTTC	CASSSSGLNLAGGSYEQYF
TRBJ1-3	TRBV11-2	-	-	TGTGCCAGCAGCTTCGGGACACCTCTCCAAGGAAACACCATATATTTT	CASSFGTPLQGNTIYF
TRBJ2-7	TRBV30	many	-	TGTGCCTGGAGTCCGATTTCGGACGAGCAGTACTTC	CAWSPISDEQYF
TRBJ1-5	TRBV28	many	-	TGTGCCAGCATCGGGCAATTCAGTCAGCCCCAGCATTTT	CASIGQFSQPQHF
TRBJ2-2	TRBV7-2	many	-	TGTGCCAGCAGCTTCGGGCTTGACACCGGGGAGCTGTTTTTT	CASSFGLDTGELFF
TRBJ2-7	TRBV12-3/TRBV12-4	few	TRBD2	TGTGCCAGCGGGTCCACTAGCGGCTACGAGCAGTACTTC	CASGSTSGYEQYF
TRBJ2-5	TRBV12-3/TRBV12-4	many	-	TGTGCCAGCAGGGTAGGACGGGGAGAGACCCAGTACTTC	CASRVGRGETQYF
TRBJ2-7	TRBV28	many	TRBD1	TGTGCCAGCAGTCCCCCGCCTTGGACAGGGGCCCACCGGGAGCAGTACTTC	CASSPPPWTGAHREQYF
TRBJ1-1	TRBV12-5	many	-	TGTGCTAGTGGTTTGTGGTTTTTGAACACTGAAGCTTTCTTT	CASGLWFLNTEAFF
TRBJ1-5	TRBV19	many	-	TGTGCCAGTAGTATCCAAACAGGGCTGGGACAGCCCCAGCATTTT	CASSIQTGLGQPQHF
TRBJ1-2	TRBV20-1	many	TRBD1	TGCAGGGGAAAACAGGGGGCCGACCCCTTC	CRGKQGADPF
TRBJ2-5	TRBV11-3	many	TRBD2	TGTGCCAGCACCAGTCTAGCGGGAGACCAAGAGACCCAGTACTTC	CASTSLAGDQETQYF
TRBJ2-5	TRBV29-1	many	TRBD2	TGCAGTTATTTCCTAGCGGGAGGGCCGGGGGAGACCCAGTACTTC	CSYFLAGGPGETQYF
TRBJ2-7	TRBV6-2/TRBV6-3	few	TRBD2	TGTGCCAGCAGTTACTTGGGACTAGCGGGAGACCACGAGCAGTACTTC	CASSYLGLAGDHEQYF
TRBJ1-5	TRBV11-2	many	-	TGTGCCAGCAGCTTAGATCAGGGGCCTAATCAGCCCCAGCATTTT	CASSLDQGPNQPQHF
TRBJ2-7	TRBV7-9	many	-	TGTGCCAGCAGCCATACCTTGGAGCAGTACTTC	CASSHTLEQYF